This entry features one T cell receptor (beta chain) sequence. The target of this receptor is not known. No much larger clonotype is one base removed from it; base qualities were not supplied. The source of the sample is a study of blood T cell repertoires in COVID-19 (dated by TCRdb to 2018 to 2020). Broadly, across the study: Samples from collaborators originated in the United States, Italy and Spain and spanned both the acute and convalescent phases of COVID-19. The prospective study material was composed of cDNA or gDNA derived from T cells, B-cell-depleted T cells, or PBMCs. Samples came from the ongoing ImmuneRACE study (first 160 participants) plus 1,254 subjects from 6 global collaborators. The dataset comprised deeply sampled blood TCRbeta repertoires from subjects exposed to, actively infected with, or recovered from COVID-19. Nearly every sample came with metadata listing a de-identified subject ID, COVID-19 status, age in years and sex. The repertoires were released in a freely available public database meant as a resource for research on the immune response to SARS-CoV-2. Where available, HLA class I and class II types were taken from metadata supplied by the sample provider and were not determined by assay-based typing. Here is what the overall study found, with its caveats: The amount of clinical and demographic metadata varied by source and participant and was provided uncurated.

Each collaborating institution followed its own protocols to collect whole blood in K2EDTA tubes. For TCRbeta analysis, collaborator samples were shipped as frozen whole blood, as isolated PBMCs, or as DNA extracted from either sample type. CDR1 and CDR2 (SNHLY, FYNNEI) derive from the germline V gene. Inclusive of the bounding cysteine and phenylalanine, the CDR3 is 14 residues long. Only the CDR3 region is kept as DNA, spanning 42 bases read in frame from base 1. V has 7 bases trimmed and J has 7 bases trimmed; junction bases matching no gene number 11. The immunoSEQ Assay, a bias-controlled multiplex PCR, was used to amplify TCRbeta CDR3 regions from genomic DNA. In the authors' own workflow: Within the assay, amplification of reference gene primers was used to estimate how many nucleated cells each sample contained. To quantify the absolute abundance of each unique TCRbeta CDR3 rearrangement, sequence reads were collapsed and filtered. For each sample, productive Simpson clonality was calculated by taking the square root of Simpson's diversity index across productive rearrangements. TCRdb took over this immuneACCESS table, retaining in-frame rearrangements with V and J assigned. Such tables are incomplete; in checked studies, under half of the missing clones stem from an unresolved V gene, and the remainder is unexplained. The V and J calls and clone size were taken over from that table, and D and trimming were inferred from the DNA. The sample contains 250,000 or so clones, about 83% of them found a single time. The ten most abundant clones make up roughly 4% of the sample.

The rearrangement joined TRBV2 to TRBJ2-5, and TRBD2 aligns with 8 junction nucleotides. The sequenced sample was peripheral blood. This clonotype originated in a man aged 50 to 59 with acute or convalescent COVID-19. Here is the DNA: TGTGCCAGCATGGGCGCGGGAGGCCGGGGGACCCAGTACTTC. It is translated as CASMGAGGRGTQYF.